These 28 T cell receptor beta chains share one sample of origin, sequenced in a study of Graves' ophthalmopathy and Graves' hyperthyroidism (dated by TCRdb to the late 2010s). The sequencer was an Illumina HiSeq 2000. For repertoire sequencing, TCR beta CDR3 regions were amplified from RNA transcripts. The first round was an RT-PCR using HTBI primers with the Qiagen OneStep RT-PCR kit, and this first round was followed by a second-round multiplex PCR, then size selection and purification. The public reads were reanalyzed by TCRdb: fastp trimming at Q25, MiXCR alignment, in-frame beta chains only. Here each entry gathers all rows of one CDR3 protein and keeps the most common genes and DNA. Within this sample are about 200,000 distinct CDR3 sequences, with 29% of them counted one time only. The ten largest account for about 8.2% of the sample. The sequenced material came from peripheral blood. Receptor source: a man aged 50 or older with Graves' ophthalmopathy. Donor details come from another sample of the same person, matched by shared clones.

The chain couples TRBV6-2 or TRBV6-3 to TRBJ1-6; possible D gene TRBD1, 5 bases. CDR1 is MNHEY and CDR2 is SVGEGT in the germline V gene. The CDR3 has 16 residues. Trimming took off 4 bases at V and 9 bases at J, with 19 bases between the two ends. DNA of the CDR3: TGTGCCAGCAGTTTATTAACCGGGACCCGAGGTTCACCCCTCCACTTT. Protein product: CASSLLTGTRGSPLHF.

The sample holds many counts of this clonotype. Here the CDR3 DNA reads TGTGCCAGCAGCCCAGCTTCCCGCTACGAGCAGTACTTC. It codes for CASSPASRYEQYF. J is TRBJ2-7 and V is TRBV7-9; D unclear. With 5 bases removed from V and 3 bases from J, the gap between germline ends came to 11 bases. The CDR3 runs 13 residues. Germline V lookup: CDR1 SEHNR, CDR2 FQNEAQ (reference sequence).

This chain connects TRBV28 to TRBJ2-7; D possibly matches TRBD1 or TRBD2 (6 bases each). Deletions cut 6 bases from V and 6 bases from J, with 18 bases between. Germline loops: CDR1 MDHEN, CDR2 SYDVKM. The CDR3 spans 14 residues. The CDR3 DNA sequence: TGTGCCAGCAGCCCCGTCTGGGGGGCCGCCGAGCAGTACTTC. Its protein product is CASSPVWGAAEQYF.

In this sample, this clonotype turned up once. A read error may produce the germline difference seen at one junction end. The V and J genes are TRBV6-1 and TRBJ1-2, with D maybe TRBD1 (5 bases). Germline assignment: CDR1 MNHNS and CDR2 SASEGT. The CDR3 contains 15 residues. The CDR3 region is CASSRGLGAKYGYTF. CDR3 bases: TGTGCCAGCAGCCGCGGACTCGGGGCTAAGTATGGCTACACCTTC.

This clonotype has ten or more counts. The J gene is TRBJ2-5, the V gene TRBV24-1; perhaps D is TRBD1 or TRBD2 (5 bases each). Per germline, CDR1 KGHDR and CDR2 SFDVKD. The CDR3 contains 15 residues. Trimming cost V 6 bases and J 0 bases, with 13 bases left between them. CDR3 amino acids: CATSHGTGHQETQYF. CDR3 DNA sequence: TGTGCCACCAGTCACGGGACCGGTCACCAAGAGACCCAGTACTTC.

The table lists this clonotype with many counts. The gene calls are TRBV7-9 and TRBJ2-2; D is possibly TRBD1 (6 bases). Germline CDR1 reads SEHNR; CDR2 reads FQNEAQ (reference sequence). The V and J ends lost 4 bases and 4 bases respectively, with 13 bases between them. The CDR3 contains 15 residues. The CDR3 region has the DNA TGTGCCAGCAGCTCCCCGGGACAAGCCACCGGGGAGCTGTTTTTT. Amino acid sequence: CASSSPGQATGELFF.

There are many counts of this clonotype. This chain links TRBV13 with TRBJ1-2; 12 bases align to TRBD1. CDR1 PRHDT and CDR2 FYEKMQ come from the germline V gene (reference sequence). The CDR3 totals 13 residues. Trimming at V came to 3 bases and at J to 8 bases, leaving 1 base not matched to a gene. CDR3 region: CASSLGQGAGYTF. CDR3 nucleotides: TGTGCCAGCAGCTTGGGACAGGGGGCCGGCTACACCTTC. The full variable domain, rest sourced from reference TRBV13 and TRBJ1-2, is AAGVIQSPRHLIKEKRETATLKCYPIPRHDTVYWYQQGPGQDPQFLISFYEKMQSDKGSIPDRFSAQQFSDYHSELNMSSLELGDSALYFCASSLGQGAGYTFGSGTRLTVV.

At least ten counts were recorded for this clonotype. This rearrangement joins TRBV11-2 to TRBJ2-7; TRBD1 or TRBD2 may be the D gene (5 bases each). The germline CDR1 and CDR2 sequences are SGHAT and FQNNGV. Trimming pared 3 bases from V and 2 bases from J, leaving 11 bases between. CDR3 size: 14 residues. DNA of the CDR3: TGTGCCAGCAGCTTTCCCGAGGGACCCTACGAGCAGTACTTC. Translating it yields CASSFPEGPYEQYF.

For this clonotype: The junction does not match germline at one end; this may be a read error. The chain employs TRBV6-5 and TRBJ2-5, with 8 bases that match TRBD2. From germline, CDR1 is MNHEY and CDR2 SVGAGI. CDR3 size: 15 residues. CDR3 nucleotide sequence: TGTGCTAGCAGTTTCGCCGGACAGCGGGGGGAGACCCAGTACTTC. Protein sequence: CASSFAGQRGETQYF.

This clonotype was detected ten times or more. V usage is TRBV7-3 and J usage is TRBJ2-2; D is uncertain. Trimming took off 5 bases at V and 7 bases at J, with 5 bases between the two ends. CDR3 length equals 11 residues. CDR1 SGHTA and CDR2 FQGTGA come from the germline V gene. The CDR3 is CASSQDGELFF. In nucleotides, the CDR3 is TGTGCCAGCAGCCAGGACGGGGAGCTGTTTTTT.

This clonotype was recorded at least ten times. J is TRBJ2-7 and V is TRBV11-2; TRBD2 aligns across 10 bases. CDR1 and CDR2 (germline): SGHAT, FQNNGV. CDR3 size: 15 residues. V gave up 5 bases and J gave up 3 bases; unmatched junction bases: 7. The CDR3 here is CASSREREGFYEQYF. The DNA of the CDR3 is TGTGCCAGCAGCCGAGAGCGGGAGGGCTTCTACGAGCAGTACTTC.

This clonotype was observed many times. The chain has TRBV30 and TRBJ1-1; D call uncertain. V lost 0 bases, J lost 6 bases, and 8 bases lay in between. The CDR3 spans 12 residues. Germline assignment: CDR1 GTSNPN and CDR2 SVGIG (reference sequence). This CDR3 is CAWSVRHPEAFF. CDR3 in DNA: TGTGCCTGGAGTGTACGCCATCCTGAAGCTTTCTTT.

This clonotype was seen many times. V usage is TRBV25-1 and J usage is TRBJ2-5; D is perhaps TRBD1 (5 bases). Between the trimmed V and J ends, which lost 4 bases and 2 bases, there was a span of 8 bases. Germline V lookup: CDR1 MGHDK, CDR2 SYGVNS. The CDR3 extends over 13 amino acids. In nucleotides, the CDR3 is TGTGCCAGCAGTGGCCAGGGACAAGAGACCCAGTACTTC. Its translation: CASSGQGQETQYF.

This clonotype was found many times. The rearrangement uses TRBV10-1 and TRBJ2-7, with TRBD2 as a possible D gene (5 bases). CDR1 and CDR2 from the germline V gene are WNHNN and SYGVQD (reference sequence). V gave up 3 bases and J gave up 5 bases, with 17 bases separating them. The CDR3 is 15 amino acids. CDR3 in amino acids: CASSELVLGLDEQYF. The CDR3 region has the DNA TGCGCCAGCAGTGAACTAGTCCTCGGTCTCGACGAGCAGTACTTC.

The chain recombines TRBV6-1 with TRBJ1-3, with 8 nucleotides matching TRBD1. The CDR3 totals 15 residues. Germline CDR1 reads MNHNS; CDR2 reads SASEGT. V shed 6 bases, J shed 4 bases, and the junction held 8 bases outside the gene matches. In DNA form, the CDR3 reads TGTGCCAGCAGACTAAATCAGGGGGCCGGAAACACCATATATTTT. Encoded protein: CASRLNQGAGNTIYF.

The table lists this clonotype with many counts. The chain couples TRBV2 to TRBJ2-2, with D perhaps matching TRBD1 (5 bases). CDR1 SNHLY and CDR2 FYNNEI come from the germline V gene. Trimming left V 3 bases short and J 6 bases short, with 8 bases between. This CDR3 has 13 amino acids. The CDR3 is CASSDYRPGELFF. Here the CDR3 DNA reads TGTGCCAGCAGTGACTACAGGCCCGGGGAGCTGTTTTTT. Full variable domain (remainder filled in from reference TRBV2 and TRBJ2-2): EPEVTQTPSHQVTQMGQEVILRCVPISNHLYFYWYRQILGQKVEFLVSFYNNEISEKSEIFDDQFSVERPDGSNFTLKIRSTKLEDSAMYFCASSDYRPGELFFGEGSRLTVL.

The V gene is TRBV15, the J gene TRBJ2-5; 7 bases line up with TRBD2. The V and J ends lost 5 bases and 2 bases, in that order; junction bases with no gene match: 8. This CDR3 has 15 residues. The germline V gene has CDR1 LNHNV and CDR2 YYDKDF (reference sequence). The CDR3 is CATSDTKREQETQYF. The CDR3 coding sequence is TGTGCCACCAGCGACACCAAGCGGGAACAAGAGACCCAGTACTTC.

This clonotype showed up many times. The chain is built from TRBV7-2 and TRBJ1-1; D not resolved. Germline V gives CDR1 SGHTA, CDR2 FQGNSA. V shed 5 bases and J shed 6 bases, with 16 bases lying between them. The CDR3 consists of 14 residues. Here the CDR3 reads CASSPLAGGPEAFF. The CDR3 coding sequence is TGTGCCAGCAGCCCTCTCGCTGGTGGACCTGAAGCTTTCTTT.

This clonotype was counted between two and nine times. The genes are TRBV6-5 and TRBJ1-5; D is uncertain. The V end lost 0 bases, the J end lost 1 base, and 4 bases lay between the germline ends. Germline assignment: CDR1 MNHEY and CDR2 SVGAGI. This CDR3 is 14 amino acids long. The CDR3 DNA sequence: TGTGCCAGCAGTTACTCGAGAAGCAATCAGCCCCAGCATTTT. This encodes CASSYSRSNQPQHF.

This clonotype was counted many times. The V call is TRBV7-8, the J call TRBJ2-5; D is uncertain. CDR3 length equals 14 residues. V gave up 8 bases and J gave up 2 bases, with 15 bases separating them. CDR1 SGHVS and CDR2 FQNEAQ come from the germline V gene. The CDR3 spells CASRPSGVQETQYF. The CDR3 DNA is TGTGCCAGCCGTCCCAGTGGCGTTCAAGAGACCCAGTACTTC.

This clonotype was observed a few times. V gene TRBV12-3 or TRBV12-4 combines with J gene TRBJ1-2; perhaps TRBD1 as D (5 bases). Trimming stripped 6 bases from V and 0 bases from J, with 8 bases between. The CDR3 consists of 13 residues. Written as DNA, the CDR3 is TGTGCCAGCAGGGGGACGGCTAACTATGGCTACACCTTC. Residues: CASRGTANYGYTF.

This sequence joins TRBV6-1 and TRBJ1-4; no clear D. This CDR3 spans 13 amino acids. Trimming removed 8 bases from V and 5 bases from J, with 12 bases in between. CDR1 MNHNS and CDR2 SASEGT come from the germline V gene. The chain's CDR3 is CASARISNEKLFF. The CDR3 nucleotides read TGTGCCAGCGCTCGGATCTCCAATGAAAAACTGTTTTTT.

This clonotype has a count of ten or more. The chain couples TRBV6-5 to TRBJ1-2; possible D gene TRBD1, 6 bases. Germline CDR1 and CDR2: MNHEY and SVGAGI. The CDR3 loop spans 12 amino acids. V lost 7 bases, J lost 8 bases, and 14 bases lay in between. CDR3 bases: TGTGCCAGCACCGCACCGGGGGGCGGCTACACCTTC. This encodes CASTAPGGGYTF.

This clonotype was seen ten or more times. This rearrangement joins TRBV14 to TRBJ2-7, with D possibly TRBD2 on 6 matching bases. Germline CDR1 reads SGHDN; CDR2 reads FVKESK. V was pared by 0 bases and J by 2 bases, with 14 bases between. This CDR3 region has 16 residues. CDR3 DNA sequence: TGTGCCAGCAGCCAAGATTGGAGTAGCGGCCCCTACGAGCAGTACTTC. Amino acids: CASSQDWSSGPYEQYF.

This chain links TRBV6-4 with TRBJ2-3; 7 bases align to TRBD2. V was clipped by 6 bases and J by 1 base; unmatched bases: 7. The germline CDR1 and CDR2 sequences are MRHNA and SNTAGT. CDR3 length equals 15 residues. CDR3 in DNA: TGTGCCAGCAGCCCGAAGGCGGGAGGCACAGATACGCAGTATTTT. It translates to CASSPKAGGTDTQYF.

The table lists this clonotype with many counts. CDR3 amino acids: CSASLPGTGNTIYF. The CDR3, as DNA: TGCAGTGCTAGTCTTCCAGGGACAGGAAACACCATATATTTT. The V and J genes are TRBV20-1 and TRBJ1-3; the D gene is possibly TRBD1 (6 bases). The length of the CDR3 is 14 residues. The germline gives CDR1 DFQATT, CDR2 SNEGSKA (reference sequence). Trimming took 3 bases from V and 4 from J, leaving 13 bases between them.

This clonotype was counted at least ten times. This chain joins TRBV12-3 or TRBV12-4 and TRBJ1-2; D is uncertain. The CDR3 length is 14 residues. The V gene lost 6 bases and the J gene lost 8 bases, with 19 bases spanning the gap. CDR3 in DNA: TGTGCCAGCAGCCCTCGAGCGGAGGGAGGCGGCTACACCTTC. This translates into CASSPRAEGGGYTF.

This clonotype was counted many times. The rearrangement uses TRBV28 and TRBJ2-7; D unclear. Trimming took 3 bases from V and 3 from J, leaving 6 bases between them. The CDR3 is 12 amino acids. Looked up from germline, CDR1 is MDHEN and CDR2 is SYDVKM. In DNA form, the CDR3 reads TGTGCCAGCAGTTTGCCGGGCTACGAGCAGTACTTC. Protein: CASSLPGYEQYF.